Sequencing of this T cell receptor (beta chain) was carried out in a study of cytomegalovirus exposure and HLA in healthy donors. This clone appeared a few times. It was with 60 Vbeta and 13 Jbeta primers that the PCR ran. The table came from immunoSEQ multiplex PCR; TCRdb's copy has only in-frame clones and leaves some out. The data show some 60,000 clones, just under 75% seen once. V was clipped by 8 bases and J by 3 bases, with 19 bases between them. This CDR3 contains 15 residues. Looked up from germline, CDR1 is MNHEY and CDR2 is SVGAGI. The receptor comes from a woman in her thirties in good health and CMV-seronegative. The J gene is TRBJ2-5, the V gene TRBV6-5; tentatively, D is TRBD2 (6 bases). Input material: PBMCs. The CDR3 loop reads CASRDPSEQKETQYF. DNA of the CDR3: TGTGCCAGCCGCGACCCTAGCGAACAGAAAGAGACCCAGTACTTC.